The 9 T cell receptor beta chains given below trace back to one sample, sequenced in a study of shared clonotypes between healthy human individuals. Repertoires were generated with immunoSEQ multiplex PCR, while TCRdb's copy carries only in-frame clones and drops some. The sample contains more than 400,000 clones, 90% to 97% of which appear only once. Sequencing input: naive CD4+ T cells sorted from blood. Regarding subset: CD45RA+ positively selected. The origin of the receptors is a woman aged 30 to 39 in good health.

V gene TRBV18 combines with J gene TRBJ2-5; 7 bases agree with TRBD2. Germline assignment: CDR1 KGHSH and CDR2 LQKENI. With V trimmed by 4 bases and J by 1 base, 12 bases remained unmatched. The CDR3 is made up of 17 amino acids. CDR3 DNA: TGTGCCAGCTCACGCGTCGCCCCGGGACTACTCCAAGAGACCCAGTACTTC. Translated: CASSRVAPGLLQETQYF.

This sequence joins TRBV18 and TRBJ2-5; D ambiguous. The germline CDR1 and CDR2 sequences are KGHSH and LQKENI. The CDR3 spans 13 residues. Trimming shortened V by 4 bases and J by 3 bases, and 9 bases separated the two germline ends. The CDR3 here is CASSLGLKETQYF. DNA for the CDR3: TGTGCCAGCTCACTGGGCCTTAAAGAGACCCAGTACTTC.

The chain joins TRBV5-5 to TRBJ2-7, with D maybe TRBD1 (6 bases). Looked up from germline, CDR1 is SGHKS and CDR2 is YYEKEE (reference sequence). This CDR3 region has 16 residues. With 2 bases removed from V and 3 bases from J, the gap between germline ends came to 18 bases. In DNA form, the CDR3 reads TGTGCCAGCAGCTTCCGGGACAACGGGCTAATCTACGAGCAGTACTTC. Translation: CASSFRDNGLIYEQYF.

The CDR3 coding sequence is TGTGCCAGCAGTTCGGAGGGGACAGGGCGAGATACGCAGTATTTT. The encoded protein is CASSSEGTGRDTQYF. The rearrangement uses TRBV28 and TRBJ2-3, with TRBD1 matching over 9 bases. The CDR3 contains 15 residues. V trimming: 4 bases; J trimming: 5 bases; junction bases outside the gene matches: 7. Germline V CDR1 and CDR2: MDHEN, SYDVKM.

V usage is TRBV7-2 and J usage is TRBJ2-2; D unclear. The CDR3 covers 13 residues. Germline CDR1 SGHTA, CDR2 FQGNSA. Trimming took 1 base from V and 6 from J, leaving 6 bases between them. The CDR3 DNA reads TGTGCCAGCAGCTTAGGTTCCCCCGGGGAGCTGTTTTTT. It translates to CASSLGSPGELFF.

The chain employs TRBV28 and TRBJ2-7, with D hard to call. CDR1 and CDR2 from the germline V gene are MDHEN and SYDVKM. Trimming removed 7 bases from V and 2 bases from J, with 15 bases in between. The CDR3 is made up of 14 amino acids. CDR3 nucleotide sequence: TGTGCCAGCACAAATCAACCCGCCACCTACGAGCAGTACTTC. It translates to CASTNQPATYEQYF.

The CDR3 here is CASSESTGGPPYGYTF. CDR3 nucleotide sequence: TGCGCCAGCAGTGAGTCTACAGGGGGCCCTCCCTATGGCTACACCTTC. The rearrangement uses TRBV10-1 and TRBJ1-2; 9 bases agree with TRBD1. The trim removed 0 bases at V and 4 bases at J, leaving 6 bases unmatched. CDR1 and CDR2 (germline): WNHNN, SYGVQD (reference sequence). This CDR3 has 16 residues.

The chain couples TRBV15 to TRBJ2-2; 8 bases are a match to TRBD2. The CDR3 contains 15 residues. Germline CDR1 LNHNV, CDR2 YYDKDF (reference sequence). Trimming at V came to 2 bases and at J to 5 bases, leaving 4 bases not matched to a gene. The CDR3 loop reads CATSRPGGPTGELFF. The CDR3, as DNA: TGTGCCACCAGCAGACCGGGAGGGCCTACCGGGGAGCTGTTTTTT.

V is TRBV27 and J is TRBJ2-1; 8 nucleotides line up with TRBD1. The V segment lost 4 bases and the J segment 9 bases; nucleotides outside the gene matches: 8. CDR1 is MNHEY, CDR2 SMNVEV, per germline (reference sequence). This CDR3 contains 14 residues. DNA for the CDR3: TGTGCCAGCAGTTCCCGGACAGGGTTGCGTGAGCAGTTCTTC. This encodes CASSSRTGLREQFF.